This T cell receptor beta chain was documented in a study of CD8 T cells in ankylosing spondylitis. Germline CDR1 SGHTA, CDR2 FQGNSA. The CDR3 has 15 residues. V trimming: 2 bases; J trimming: 7 bases; junction bases outside the gene matches: 7. This clonotype counts as medium-sized. TCRdb reanalysed the 5' RACE reads using MiXCR and keeps one entry per CDR3 protein. The top ten clones hold 7.3% of a sample with roughly 130,000 distinct CDR3 sequences, 7.5% to 9.5% of them seen once. Sequences were obtained from synovial fluid, either unsorted or a sorted T cell fraction (not recorded which). The receptor's source is a male donor with ankylosing spondylitis. The gene calls are TRBV7-2 and TRBJ2-1; 8 bases fit TRBD2. As DNA, the CDR3 is TGTGCCAGCAGCTTAACTAGCGGATCTTGGAATGAGCAGTTCTTC. It encodes CASSLTSGSWNEQFF.